This paragraph reports one T cell receptor beta chain. In the original processing: Reference gene primer amplification in the assay estimated nucleated cell counts. Repertoires were generated with immunoSEQ multiplex PCR, while TCRdb's copy carries only in-frame clones and drops some. V and J calls and clone size are given by that table; D and trimming were obtained from the DNA. This sample has under 300,000 clones; 86% occur once, and the top ten carry roughly 4%. This sample is part of a study of blood T cell repertoires in COVID-19. In the study overall: Acute and convalescent COVID-19 samples came from the United States, Italy and Spain. T cells, B-cell-depleted T cells, or PBMCs supplied cDNA or gDNA.

Germline-derived CDR1 and CDR2 are MNHEY and SVGAGI. The ends were cut back, 7 bases at V and 1 base at J, with 16 bases in the middle. The CDR3 has 15 residues. Sample: peripheral blood. The chain recombines TRBV6-5 with TRBJ1-1, with D possibly matching TRBD1 (5 bases). The TCR comes from a man aged 18 to 29 with active or convalescent COVID-19. The CDR3 loop is CASTYVFGGNTEAFF. The CDR3 DNA sequence: TGTGCCAGCACTTATGTCTTCGGGGGGAACACTGAAGCTTTCTTT.